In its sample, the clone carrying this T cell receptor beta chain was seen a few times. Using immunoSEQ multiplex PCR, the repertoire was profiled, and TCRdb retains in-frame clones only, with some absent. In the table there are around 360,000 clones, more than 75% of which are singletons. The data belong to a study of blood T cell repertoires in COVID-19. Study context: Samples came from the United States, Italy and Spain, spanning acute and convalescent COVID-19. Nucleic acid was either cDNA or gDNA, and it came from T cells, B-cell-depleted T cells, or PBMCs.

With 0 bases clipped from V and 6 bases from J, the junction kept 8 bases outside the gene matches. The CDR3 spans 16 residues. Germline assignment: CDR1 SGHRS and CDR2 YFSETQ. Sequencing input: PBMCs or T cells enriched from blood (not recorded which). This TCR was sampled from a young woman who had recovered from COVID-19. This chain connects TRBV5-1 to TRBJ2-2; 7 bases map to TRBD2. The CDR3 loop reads CASSLEGGGVAGELFF. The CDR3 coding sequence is TGCGCCAGCAGCTTGGAGGGCGGGGGAGTAGCCGGGGAGCTGTTTTTT.